The text below deals with one T cell receptor (beta chain). What it binds is not known. The sample comes from a study of shared clonotypes between healthy human individuals. Regarding the study as a whole: Around 5.3% of naive CD4 clonotypes were shared across a few donors. Relative to their counterparts shared across all four donors, non-shared clonotypes exhibited diminished generation probabilities.

Produced via immunoSEQ multiplex PCR; TCRdb's table is partial and in-frame only. Of 2 million to 2.5 million clones listed, around 90% are singletons. The CDR3 sequence is 15 residues long. Trimming took 3 bases from V and 4 from J, leaving 13 bases between them. Germline V lookup: CDR1 MNHEY, CDR2 SMNVEV (reference sequence). The sequenced sample consisted of naive CD4+ T cells from PBMCs. The subset is: CD45RA+ positively selected. This chain links TRBV27 with TRBJ1-5, with D perhaps TRBD1 (5 bases). This TCR came from a young man in good health. Some clones in this sample may be carry-over from other donors' samples. This CDR3 reads CASSFRGWANQPQHF. In nucleotides, the CDR3 is TGTGCCAGCAGTTTCCGGGGCTGGGCGAATCAGCCCCAGCATTTT.